Listed here are 20 T cell receptor beta chains from one sample, sequenced in a study of T-cell reconstitution after alpha-beta-depleted transplantation in children. For TCRbeta, the library was prepared with unique molecular identifiers. TCRdb reprocessed the PCR reads via MiXCR and lists one record per CDR3 protein. The profile shows around 680,000 distinct CDR3 sequences, over 15% of them singletons. The specimen was PBMCs from the stem cell graft donor, collected from the stem cell graft. The receptor set was obtained from a human donor who donated a stem cell graft to a child with acute myeloid leukemia.

As for this clonotype: The conserved phenylalanine or tryptophan is not found at the CDR3 terminus, so this likely reflects a read error. This sequence joins TRBV20-1 and TRBJ1-2; the D is unclear. CDR3 length: 12 residues. Germline CDR1 DFQATT, CDR2 SNEGSKA (reference sequence). The V gene lost 6 bases and the J gene lost 0 bases, with 8 bases spanning the gap. The CDR3 DNA follows: TGCAGTGCCCGGACCCCTAACTATGGCTACACCATC. Amino acid sequence: CSARTPNYGYTI.

The J gene is TRBJ1-5, the V gene TRBV12-3 or TRBV12-4; no firm D call. This CDR3 region has 13 residues. V was pared by 1 base and J by 9 bases, with 10 bases between. In nucleotides, the CDR3 is TGTGCCAGCAGTTTAGGTTCTGGGCCGCCCCAGCATTTT. Protein sequence: CASSLGSGPPQHF.

Ten or more counts support this clonotype. The gene calls are TRBV5-5 and TRBJ2-5; tentatively, D is TRBD2 (5 bases). Trimming stripped 4 bases from V and 2 bases from J, with 18 bases between. Per the germline V gene, CDR1 is SGHKS and CDR2 is YYEKEE (reference sequence). CDR3 length: 16 residues. The CDR3 DNA follows: TGTGCCAGCAGCCCAGGACTCGGACGGCTACAAGAGACCCAGTACTTC. It codes for CASSPGLGRLQETQYF.

V and J are TRBV5-6 and TRBJ1-5, with D perhaps TRBD1 (5 bases). V gave up 1 base and J gave up 0 bases, with 14 bases separating them. Germline loops: CDR1 SGHDT, CDR2 YYEEEE. This CDR3 is built from 17 residues. The CDR3 DNA is TGTGCCAGCAGCTTGTATCTGGGGGGATATAGCAATCAGCCCCAGCATTTT. Protein sequence: CASSLYLGGYSNQPQHF.

This clonotype appeared a few times. This chain uses TRBV5-5 with TRBJ2-3, with D hard to call. Trimming removed 4 bases at V and 0 bases at J, with 12 bases between. This CDR3 is 15 amino acids long. Per germline, CDR1 SGHKS and CDR2 YYEKEE (reference sequence). Written as DNA, the CDR3 is TGTGCCAGCAGCCCAAACCCCGGGAGCACAGATACGCAGTATTTT. Amino acid sequence: CASSPNPGSTDTQYF. Full variable domain (rest looked up from reference TRBV5-5 and TRBJ2-3): DAGVTQSPTHLIKTRGQQVTLRCSPISGHKSVSWYQQVLGQGPQFIFQYYEKEERGRGNFPDRFSARQFPNYSSELNVNALLLGDSALYLCASSPNPGSTDTQYFGPGTRLTVL.

The sample holds many counts of this clonotype. This chain links TRBV20-1 with TRBJ1-5, with no clear D. V was trimmed by 1 base and J by 2 bases, leaving 9 bases between them. Germline values: CDR1 DFQATT, CDR2 SNEGSKA (reference sequence). The CDR3 sequence is 14 residues long. The CDR3 DNA sequence: TGCAGTGCTAGAGGGGAGACTCGCAATCAGCCCCAGCATTTT. It translates to CSARGETRNQPQHF.

This clonotype has more than one count but fewer than ten. This chain connects TRBV7-6 to TRBJ2-7; perhaps D is TRBD1 or TRBD2 (5 bases each). V was clipped by 4 bases and J by 5 bases, with 21 bases between them. Per the germline V gene, CDR1 is SGHVS and CDR2 is FNYEAQ. The CDR3 has 16 amino acids. The CDR3 DNA reads TGTGCCAGCAGCTCCTTTCGGGACGCCCAACTGGACGAGCAGTACTTC. This translates into CASSSFRDAQLDEQYF.

The V and J genes are TRBV12-3 or TRBV12-4 and TRBJ2-5, with D unclear. This CDR3 is built from 15 residues. V lost 3 bases to trimming and J lost 1 base, with 12 bases between them. CDR3 bases: TGTGCCAGCAGTTTTTTCTCCCTCCTCCAAGAGACCCAGTACTTC. Translating gives CASSFFSLLQETQYF.

This clonotype was observed a few times. The genes are TRBV29-1 and TRBJ2-2, with 7 bases aligning to TRBD2. This CDR3 has 13 amino acids. Germline assignment: CDR1 SQVTM and CDR2 ANQGSEA. The trim removed 5 bases at V and 5 bases at J, leaving 5 bases unmatched. The CDR3 nucleotides are TGCAGCGTTACCGGGGGGAAAACCGGGGAGCTGTTTTTT. This sequence encodes CSVTGGKTGELFF.

This clonotype was seen more than once but under ten times. J is TRBJ2-7 and V is TRBV5-1; TRBD2 agrees at 7 bases. This CDR3 comprises 14 residues. Germline V CDR1 and CDR2: SGHRS, YFSETQ. J gave up 3 bases and V 4 bases, and 7 bases lay outside the gene matches. The CDR3 DNA is TGCGCCAGCAGCCTGCGGGGGACCGACTACGAGCAGTACTTC. Protein sequence: CASSLRGTDYEQYF. Full variable domain (rest looked up from reference TRBV5-1 and TRBJ2-7): KAGVTQTPRYLIKTRGQQVTLSCSPISGHRSVSWYQQTPGQGLQFLFEYFSETQRNKGNFPGRFSGRQFSNSRSEMNVSTLELGDSALYLCASSLRGTDYEQYFGPGTRLTVT.

In this sample, this clonotype turned up a few times. This rearrangement joins TRBV4-1 to TRBJ1-5; D possibly corresponds to TRBD1 (6 bases). This CDR3 comprises 17 residues. Germline CDR1 reads MGHRA; CDR2 reads YSYEKL. Trimming left V 1 base short and J 2 bases short, with 15 bases between. The DNA for the CDR3 is TGCGCCAGCAGCCAAGTAAAGGGGGACACCCGCAATCAGCCCCAGCATTTT. Its protein product is CASSQVKGDTRNQPQHF.

This clonotype was counted many times. The rearrangement uses TRBV5-1 and TRBJ1-2; 9 bases align to TRBD1. This CDR3 contains 14 residues. The junction had 5 bases not matched to a gene; V was cut back by 0 bases and J by 8 bases. Germline-derived CDR1 and CDR2 are SGHRS and YFSETQ. The CDR3 loop reads CASSLDRGQGGYTF. The CDR3 DNA follows: TGCGCCAGCAGCTTGGACAGGGGGCAAGGCGGCTACACCTTC.

Details on this clonotype: At one end the junction does not follow the germline gene, possibly because of a read error. CDR3 region: CASSFPGQGWTDAFF. For the CDR3, the DNA is TGTGCCAGCAGTTTCCCGGGACAGGGATGGACTGACGCTTTCTTT. The V call is TRBV28, the J call TRBJ1-1; 9 bases align to TRBD1. CDR3 length: 15 amino acids. Per the germline V gene, CDR1 is MDHEN and CDR2 is SYDVKM.

This clonotype appeared many times. The rearrangement uses TRBV20-1 and TRBJ1-1, with D unresolved. The CDR3 has 13 residues. Germline V gives CDR1 DFQATT, CDR2 SNEGSKA (reference sequence). V gave up 0 bases and J gave up 4 bases, with 9 bases separating them. The CDR3 region has the DNA TGCAGTGCTAGAGATTCTCTCCCCACTGAAGCTTTCTTT. Translation: CSARDSLPTEAFF.

This clonotype was counted a few times. This rearrangement joins TRBV7-2 to TRBJ2-7; D ambiguous. V was clipped by 2 bases and J by 5 bases, with 7 bases between them. CDR3 length equals 12 residues. Germline CDR1 is SGHTA and CDR2 is FQGNSA. CDR3 loop: CASSLYGNEQYV. CDR3 nucleotide sequence: TGTGCCAGCAGCTTATATGGGAACGAGCAGTACGTC.

The chain joins TRBV5-1 to TRBJ2-6; perhaps TRBD2 as D (5 bases). Germline V CDR1 and CDR2: SGHRS, YFSETQ. The V gene lost 0 bases and the J gene lost 2 bases, with 6 bases spanning the gap. The CDR3 length is 15 residues. The CDR3 is CASSLDGAGANVLTF. The CDR3 DNA follows: TGCGCCAGCAGCTTGGACGGGGCTGGGGCCAACGTCCTGACTTTC. Drawing the rest from reference TRBV5-1 and TRBJ2-6, the complete variable domain is KAGVTQTPRYLIKTRGQQVTLSCSPISGHRSVSWYQQTPGQGLQFLFEYFSETQRNKGNFPGRFSGRQFSNSRSEMNVSTLELGDSALYLCASSLDGAGANVLTFGAGSRLTVL.

The chain uses TRBV30 and TRBJ2-3; 7 bases map to TRBD2. Per the germline V gene, CDR1 is GTSNPN and CDR2 is SVGIG (reference sequence). V dropped 2 bases and J dropped 5; count of bases not matched to a gene: 7. CDR3 length equals 14 residues. DNA of the CDR3: TGTGCCTGGAGTATCTCTAGCGGAGGAGATACGCAGTATTTT. Its protein is CAWSISSGGDTQYF.

This chain links TRBV12-5 with TRBJ2-1; 7 bases line up with TRBD1. Germline lookup yields CDR1 LGHNT and CDR2 FRNRAP. Trimming at V came to 3 bases and at J to 2 bases, leaving 4 bases not matched to a gene. The CDR3 length is 15 residues. Written as DNA, the CDR3 is TGTGCTAGTGGTTTCGACAGGGTAACCTACAATGAGCAGTTCTTC. Translating gives CASGFDRVTYNEQFF.

This clonotype came up a few times. The conserved closing phenylalanine or tryptophan is absent in this CDR3, likely reflecting a read error. The chain employs TRBV7-9 and TRBJ1-5; D not certain. V shed 5 bases and J shed 1 base, with 6 bases lying between them. CDR1 is SEHNR, CDR2 FQNEAQ, per germline (reference sequence). This CDR3 comprises 13 residues. The DNA of the CDR3 is TGTGCCAGCAGCCCGGGAAGCAATCAGCCCCAGCATTCT. Protein product: CASSPGSNQPQHS.

V usage is TRBV15 and J usage is TRBJ1-6; TRBD1 matches 10 bases. Germline values: CDR1 LNHNV, CDR2 YYDKDF (reference sequence). Unmatched junction bases numbered 3, after V lost 3 bases and J lost 7 bases. This CDR3 comprises 15 residues. The DNA of the CDR3 is TGTGCCACCAGCAGGGGGGACAGGGGCAATTCACCCCTCCACTTT. Translating gives CATSRGDRGNSPLHF.